A single sample gave rise to the 27 T cell receptor beta chains below, sequenced in a study of PD-L1 blockade in urothelial cancer. Produced via immunoSEQ multiplex PCR; TCRdb's table is partial and in-frame only. The table shows some 31,000 clones, with under 90% occurring only once. Time point described: peripheral blood 6 weeks after treatment start. Sequencing was performed on PBMCs, taken around atezolizumab (anti-PD-L1) treatment. The receptors stem from a man between 65 and 80 years old with urothelial cancer.

V and J are TRBV5-1 and TRBJ2-1, with TRBD2 identical over 9 bases. CDR3 size: 16 residues. V gave up 0 bases and J gave up 10 bases; unmatched junction bases: 11. Germline assignment: CDR1 SGHRS and CDR2 YFSETQ. The CDR3 region has the DNA TGCGCCAGCAGCTTGGTTCCTAGCGGGACCCAGGGGGAGCAGTTCTTC. Its protein product is CASSLVPSGTQGEQFF.

The J gene is TRBJ1-5, the V gene TRBV7-9; D possibly corresponds to TRBD1 (6 bases). Germline V CDR1 and CDR2: SEHNR, FQNEAQ (reference sequence). The CDR3 consists of 12 residues. The ends were cut back, 5 bases at V and 4 bases at J, with 6 bases in the middle. The CDR3, as DNA: TGTGCCAGCAGCACAGGGAATCAGCCCCAGCATTTT. This gives the protein CASSTGNQPQHF.

The chain joins TRBV6-5 to TRBJ2-1, with D possibly TRBD1 on 6 matching bases. V was shortened by 4 bases and J by 8 bases, with 9 bases between the two germline ends. There are 12 residues in the CDR3. The germline gives CDR1 MNHEY, CDR2 SVGAGI. The CDR3 region is CASSSGAYEQFF. DNA of the CDR3: TGTGCCAGCAGTTCAGGGGCCTATGAGCAGTTCTTC.

The chain employs TRBV4-3 and TRBJ2-5, with D possibly TRBD2 on 7 matching bases. Trimming pared 2 bases from V and 9 bases from J, leaving 22 bases between. Germline CDR1 and CDR2: LGHNA and YSLEER. This CDR3 has 16 residues. CDR3 loop: CASSQSPGDYGLAQYF. Here the CDR3 DNA reads TGCGCCAGCAGCCAATCTCCAGGGGACTACGGATTGGCCCAGTACTTC.

This rearrangement joins TRBV5-4 to TRBJ2-2; D is perhaps TRBD1 (5 bases). Between the trimmed V and J ends, which lost 6 bases and 5 bases, there was a span of 11 bases. The germline CDR1 and CDR2 sequences are SGHNT and YYREEE (reference sequence). The CDR3 has 13 residues. CDR3 sequence: CASTPRGTGELFF. CDR3 bases: TGTGCCAGCACCCCAAGGGGTACCGGGGAGCTGTTTTTT.

This clone has just a few counts. The V gene is TRBV18, the J gene TRBJ2-1; TRBD2 agrees at 8 bases. Germline V gene lookup returns CDR1 KGHSH and CDR2 LQKENI. The CDR3 has 13 amino acids. The junction had 7 bases not matched to a gene; V was cut back by 5 bases and J by 10 bases. As DNA, the CDR3 is TGTGCCAGCTCATCCTTAGCGGGGCGGGAGCAGTTCTTC. It translates to CASSSLAGREQFF. The entire variable domain, with the rest obtained from reference TRBV18 and TRBJ2-1, is as follows: NAGVMQNPRHLVRRRGQEARLRCSPMKGHSHVYWYRQLPEEGLKFMVYLQKENIIDESGMPKERFSAEFPKEGPSILRIQQVVRGDSAAYFCASSSLAGREQFFGPGTRLTVL.

This chain links TRBV5-1 with TRBJ2-7; 11 bases are shared with TRBD2. The germline CDR1 and CDR2 sequences are SGHRS and YFSETQ. J was trimmed by 3 bases and V by 4 bases; bases with no gene match: 3. The CDR3 spans 14 residues. CDR3 in amino acids: CASSDTSGSYEQYF. For the CDR3, the DNA is TGCGCCAGCAGCGATACTAGCGGGAGCTACGAGCAGTACTTC.

The chain is built from TRBV7-2 and TRBJ2-3, with 7 positions matching TRBD1. Germline V gene lookup returns CDR1 SGHTA and CDR2 FQGNSA. V lost 4 bases to trimming and J lost 3 bases; unmatched junction nucleotides: 7. The CDR3 contains 15 residues. The CDR3 DNA is TGTGCCAGCAGCTCGACAGGGTTGAGGACAGATACGCAGTATTTT. Translation gives CASSSTGLRTDTQYF.

This clone appeared a single time. The chain carries TRBV29-1 and TRBJ1-2; 7 nucleotides match TRBD1. Germline trimming cut 6 bases from V and 3 bases from J; bases unmatched to any gene: 1. The CDR3 sequence is 11 residues long. CDR1 SQVTM and CDR2 ANQGSEA come from the germline V gene. The CDR3 DNA sequence: TGCAGCGTCACAGGGGACTATGGCTACACCTTC. Translated: CSVTGDYGYTF.

The rearrangement links TRBV30 to TRBJ2-1; D gene unclear. This CDR3 is 12 amino acids long. V lost 2 bases to trimming and J lost 9 bases, with 11 bases between them. The germline V gene encodes CDR1 GTSNPN and CDR2 SVGIG (reference sequence). CDR3 in amino acids: CAWSSPVSEQFF. CDR3 in DNA: TGTGCCTGGAGTTCCCCTGTGAGTGAGCAGTTCTTC.

This chain links TRBV6-6 with TRBJ2-1; 10 nucleotides line up with TRBD2. CDR3 length equals 15 residues. Trimming removed 4 bases from V and 3 bases from J; junction bases left unmatched: 3. Germline CDR1 and CDR2: MNHNY and SVGAGI (reference sequence). CDR3 region: CASSSTSGVYNEQFF. CDR3 coding DNA: TGTGCCAGCAGTTCAACTAGCGGGGTCTACAATGAGCAGTTCTTC.

The chain links TRBV19 to TRBJ1-2; D call uncertain. Germline V gives CDR1 LNHDA, CDR2 SQIVND (reference sequence). The ends were cut back, 4 bases at V and 3 bases at J, with 12 bases in the middle. This CDR3 has 14 amino acids. Here the CDR3 reads CASSRASAYYGYTF. CDR3 in DNA: TGTGCCAGTAGTAGGGCATCGGCCTACTATGGCTACACCTTC.

This clone appeared a single time. V usage is TRBV23-1 and J usage is TRBJ2-2; 11 bases are a match to TRBD1. TRBV23-1 is flagged as an ORF with uncertain function. The trim removed 7 bases at V and 5 bases at J, leaving 6 bases unmatched. The CDR3 is 15 amino acids. In DNA, the CDR3 is TGCGCCAGCACCCGGGACAGGGGGGAAACCGGGGAGCTGTTTTTT. Translation gives CASTRDRGETGELFF.

The chain is built from TRBV4-3 and TRBJ2-3; 10 bases align to TRBD2. Germline V gene data show CDR1 as LGHNA and CDR2 as YSLEER. The CDR3 spans 18 residues. With 0 bases clipped from V and 6 bases from J, the junction kept 12 bases outside the gene matches. In DNA form, the CDR3 reads TGCGCCAGCAGCCAAGATCGAGGAAGCGGGAGGGCAGGTGATACGCAGTATTTT. Its protein product is CASSQDRGSGRAGDTQYF.

This rearrangement joins TRBV6-1 to TRBJ1-5, with 7 positions matching TRBD1. The length of the CDR3 is 15 residues. In germline, CDR1 is MNHNS, CDR2 SASEGT. V lost 4 bases, J lost 6 bases, and 9 bases stayed unmatched. DNA of the CDR3: TGTGCCAGCAGTGGGGACAGTTCACGGGTTCAGCCCCAGCATTTT. As protein: CASSGDSSRVQPQHF.

This chain joins TRBV11-1 and TRBJ2-5, with D maybe TRBD2 (6 bases). CDR1 and CDR2 from the germline V gene are SGHAT and FQDESV (reference sequence). Trimming pared 5 bases from V and 0 bases from J, leaving 7 bases between. This CDR3 is built from 13 residues. CDR3 amino acids: CASSGTDQETQYF. The DNA of the CDR3 is TGTGCCAGCAGCGGGACTGACCAAGAGACCCAGTACTTC.

The rearrangement links TRBV11-1 to TRBJ2-3, with 7 positions matching TRBD2. With V trimmed by 4 bases and J by 0 bases, 4 bases remained unmatched. The CDR3 spans 15 residues. Germline values: CDR1 SGHAT, CDR2 FQDESV (reference sequence). CDR3 sequence: CASSSRGDSTDTQYF. In DNA, the CDR3 is TGTGCCAGCAGCTCCCGGGGGGATAGCACAGATACGCAGTATTTT.

Only a few counts were recorded for this clone. This rearrangement joins TRBV19 to TRBJ1-5; weak D call: TRBD1 (5 bases). This CDR3 has 16 residues. CDR1 and CDR2 (germline): LNHDA, SQIVND (reference sequence). Trimming cost V 0 bases and J 7 bases, with 16 bases left between them. The CDR3 bases are TGTGCCAGTAGTATAGAAGCCCGGGGGAGATCCCAGCCCCAGCATTTT. Amino acids: CASSIEARGRSQPQHF.

V usage is TRBV7-9 and J usage is TRBJ2-5, with TRBD1 as a possible D gene (5 bases). The germline CDR1 and CDR2 sequences are SEHNR and FQNEAQ (reference sequence). CDR3 length equals 17 residues. The V end was cut by 2 bases, the J end by 1 base, with 17 bases between. The CDR3 sequence is CASSLLRLGPGQETQYF. The CDR3 DNA reads as TGTGCCAGCAGCTTACTTCGCTTGGGGCCAGGCCAAGAGACCCAGTACTTC.

This clone was recorded only once. DNA for the CDR3: TGTGCCAGCAGCGTGAACAGTGCAACTAATGAAAAACTGTTTTTT. Translated: CASSVNSATNEKLFF. The rearrangement uses TRBV9 and TRBJ1-4, with D unresolved. CDR1 SGDLS and CDR2 YYNGEE come from the germline V gene. V dropped 2 bases and J dropped 0 bases, with 8 bases sitting between them. The CDR3 has 15 amino acids.

This clone was counted a single time. J is TRBJ2-2 and V is TRBV28, with a tentative D call TRBD2 (5 bases). The V end lost 5 bases, the J end lost 5 bases, and 9 bases lay between the germline ends. Germline V gives CDR1 MDHEN, CDR2 SYDVKM. The CDR3 runs 13 residues. This CDR3 is CASSTRLTGELFF. The CDR3 DNA reads as TGTGCCAGCAGTACTAGGTTGACCGGGGAGCTGTTTTTT.

This chain links TRBV10-3 with TRBJ1-6, with TRBD1 matching over 7 bases. CDR1 and CDR2 from the germline V gene are ENHRY and SYGVKD. The CDR3 is made up of 15 amino acids. After removal of 2 bases from V and 8 bases from J, the junction contained 6 bases not matched to a gene. CDR3 region: CAISETGQIDSPLHF. The CDR3 DNA follows: TGTGCCATCAGTGAGACGGGACAGATCGATTCACCCCTCCACTTT.

This chain joins TRBV5-1 and TRBJ2-7; D remains ambiguous. Deletions cut 4 bases from V and 6 bases from J, with 11 bases between. CDR1 and CDR2 (germline): SGHRS, YFSETQ. The CDR3 sequence is 12 residues long. The CDR3 protein is CASSLDGFEQYF. The CDR3 DNA reads TGCGCCAGCAGCCTCGACGGGTTCGAGCAGTACTTC.

V gene TRBV19 combines with J gene TRBJ1-5, with 8 positions matching TRBD1. Germline values: CDR1 LNHDA, CDR2 SQIVND (reference sequence). V lost 3 bases, J lost 2 bases, and 3 bases stayed unmatched. This CDR3 region has 15 residues. The CDR3 spells CASSMGQARNQPQHF. DNA for the CDR3: TGTGCCAGTAGTATGGGACAGGCTCGCAATCAGCCCCAGCATTTT.

Written as DNA, the CDR3 is TGTGCCAGCAGTGAAAGGGGGTCCTACGAGCAGTACTTC. This sequence encodes CASSERGSYEQYF. The chain is built from TRBV6-1 and TRBJ2-7; tentatively, D is TRBD1 (6 bases). Germline V gives CDR1 MNHNS, CDR2 SASEGT. Trimming removed 2 bases from V and 1 base from J, with 6 bases in between. CDR3 length: 13 residues.

The chain is built from TRBV2 and TRBJ2-1; 9 bases align to TRBD1. The CDR3 extends over 17 amino acids. J gave up 8 bases and V 3 bases, and 14 bases lay outside the gene matches. Looked up from germline, CDR1 is SNHLY and CDR2 is FYNNEI. CDR3 amino acids: CASSDGTTGGAVDEQFF. CDR3 bases: TGTGCCAGCAGTGACGGAACAACAGGGGGCGCGGTTGATGAGCAGTTCTTC.

V gene TRBV5-1 combines with J gene TRBJ1-1; tentative D call: TRBD1 (5 bases). The CDR3 totals 15 residues. V lost 4 bases and J 4 bases, leaving 17 bases between the germline ends. Germline V CDR1 and CDR2: SGHRS, YFSETQ. The CDR3 spells CASSLDGRETTEAFF. The CDR3 region has the DNA TGCGCCAGCAGCCTGGATGGCAGGGAAACCACTGAAGCTTTCTTT.